This T cell receptor beta chain stems from a study of blood T cell repertoires in COVID-19. The method was immunoSEQ multiplex PCR; TCRdb's version includes in-frame clones alone and lacks a portion of them. The data show about 160,000 clones, with about three quarters seen just once and 7% to 10% held by the top ten. The CDR3 contains 14 residues. V shed 6 bases and J 4 bases; nucleotides not matched to a gene: 5. Germline values: CDR1 LGHNT, CDR2 FRNRAP. The sequenced sample consisted of peripheral blood. This receptor was taken from a man between 60 and 75 years old with acute or convalescent COVID-19. The chain recombines TRBV12-5 with TRBJ2-2; TRBD1 matches at 7 bases. CDR3: CASGSQGTTGELFF. The DNA of the CDR3 is TGTGCTAGTGGATCACAGGGGACCACCGGGGAGCTGTTTTTT.